The clone carrying this T cell receptor beta chain has a count of ten or more. The antigen is not known. Participants, patients aged 18 to 65, had newly diagnosed hyperthyroidism with a duration under 2 months. Patients showing uncontrolled infection, other autoimmune disease, pregnancy or lactation were ineligible. This entry comes from a study of T cells in Graves' hyperthyroidism and ophthalmopathy. Overall study results and limits: Researchers found most expanded thyroid clonotypes above 0.001 in blood as well.

There were TCR beta CDR3 regions amplified from RNA transcripts. Researchers ran a first-round RT-PCR on the TCR CDR3 using the HTBI primer set. TCRdb reanalysed the multiplex PCR reads using MiXCR and keeps one entry per CDR3 protein. Seen here are some 210,000 distinct CDR3 sequences, roughly a sixth observed once, and the top ten hold roughly 50%. This CDR3 is 16 amino acids long. J lost 2 bases, V lost 2 bases, and 4 bases had no gene match. Germline CDR1 DFQATT, CDR2 SNEGSKA (reference sequence). This receptor was obtained from a man aged 50-60 years with Graves' hyperthyroidism. This chain links TRBV20-1 with TRBJ2-1, with TRBD2 identical over 12 bases. Specimen: blood. This CDR3 reads CSARPPSGRAYNEQFF. The CDR3 nucleotides read TGCAGTGCTAGACCCCCTAGCGGGAGGGCCTACAATGAGCAGTTCTTC.